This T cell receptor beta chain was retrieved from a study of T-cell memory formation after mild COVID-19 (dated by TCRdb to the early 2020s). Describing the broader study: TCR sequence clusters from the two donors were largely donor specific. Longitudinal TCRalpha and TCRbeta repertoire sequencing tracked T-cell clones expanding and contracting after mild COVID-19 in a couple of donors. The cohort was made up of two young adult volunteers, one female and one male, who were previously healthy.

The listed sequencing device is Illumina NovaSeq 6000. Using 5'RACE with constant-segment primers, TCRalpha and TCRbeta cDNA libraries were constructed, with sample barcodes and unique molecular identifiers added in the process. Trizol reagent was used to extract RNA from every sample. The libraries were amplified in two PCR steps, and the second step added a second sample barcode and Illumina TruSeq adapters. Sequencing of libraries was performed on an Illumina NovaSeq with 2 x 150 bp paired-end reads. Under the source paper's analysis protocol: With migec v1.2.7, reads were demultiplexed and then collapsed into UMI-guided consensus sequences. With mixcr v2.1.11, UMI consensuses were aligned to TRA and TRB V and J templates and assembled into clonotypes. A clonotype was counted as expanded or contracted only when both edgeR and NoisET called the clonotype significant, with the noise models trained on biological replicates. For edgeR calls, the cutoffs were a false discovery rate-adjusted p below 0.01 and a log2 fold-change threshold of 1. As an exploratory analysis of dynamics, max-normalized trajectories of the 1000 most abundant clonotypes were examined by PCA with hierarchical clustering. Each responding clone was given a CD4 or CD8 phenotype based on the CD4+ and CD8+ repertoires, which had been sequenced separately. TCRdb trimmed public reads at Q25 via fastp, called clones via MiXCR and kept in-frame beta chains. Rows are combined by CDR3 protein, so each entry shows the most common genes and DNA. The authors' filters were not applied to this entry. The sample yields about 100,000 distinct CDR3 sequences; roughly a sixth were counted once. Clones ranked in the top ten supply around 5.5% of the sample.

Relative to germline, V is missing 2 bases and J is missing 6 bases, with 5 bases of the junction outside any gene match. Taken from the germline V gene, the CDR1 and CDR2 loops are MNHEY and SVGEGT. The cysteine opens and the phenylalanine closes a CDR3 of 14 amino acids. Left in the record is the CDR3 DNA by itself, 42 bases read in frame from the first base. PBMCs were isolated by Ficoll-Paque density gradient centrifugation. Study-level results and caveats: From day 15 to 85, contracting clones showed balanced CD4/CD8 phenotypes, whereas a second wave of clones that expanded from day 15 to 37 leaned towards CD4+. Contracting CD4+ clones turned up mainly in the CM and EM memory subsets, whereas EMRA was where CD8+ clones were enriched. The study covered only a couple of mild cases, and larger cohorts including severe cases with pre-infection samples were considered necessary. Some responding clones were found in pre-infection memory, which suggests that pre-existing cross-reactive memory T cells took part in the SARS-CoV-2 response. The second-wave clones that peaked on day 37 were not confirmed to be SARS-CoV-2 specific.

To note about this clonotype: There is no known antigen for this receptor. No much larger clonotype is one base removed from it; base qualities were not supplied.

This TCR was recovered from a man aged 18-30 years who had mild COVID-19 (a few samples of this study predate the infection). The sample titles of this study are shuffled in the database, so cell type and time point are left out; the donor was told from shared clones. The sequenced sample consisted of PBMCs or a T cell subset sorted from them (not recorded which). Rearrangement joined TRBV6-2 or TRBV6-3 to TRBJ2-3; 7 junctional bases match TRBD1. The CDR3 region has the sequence CASSYPKQGDTQYF. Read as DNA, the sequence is TGTGCCAGCAGTTACCCCAAACAGGGGGATACGCAGTATTTT.